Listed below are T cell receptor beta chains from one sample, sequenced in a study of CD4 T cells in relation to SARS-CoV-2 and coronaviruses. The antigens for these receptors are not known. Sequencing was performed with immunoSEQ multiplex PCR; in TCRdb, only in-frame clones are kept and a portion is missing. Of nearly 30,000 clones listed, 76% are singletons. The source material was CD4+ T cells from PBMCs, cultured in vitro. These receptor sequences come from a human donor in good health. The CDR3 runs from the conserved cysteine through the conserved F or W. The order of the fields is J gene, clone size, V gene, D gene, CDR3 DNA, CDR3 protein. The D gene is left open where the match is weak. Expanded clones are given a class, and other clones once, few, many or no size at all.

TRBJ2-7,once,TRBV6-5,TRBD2,TGTGCCAGCAAAAGCGGGGACGACACCTACGAGCAGTACTTC,CASKSGDDTYEQYF
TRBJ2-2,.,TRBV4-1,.,TGCGCCAGCAGCCAAAGGTTCGGGAGCGGCACCGGGGAGCTGTTTTTT,CASSQRFGSGTGELFF
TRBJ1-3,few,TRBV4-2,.,TGTGCCAGCAGCCTGTCCCACGGTTTCTCTGGAAACACCATATATTTT,CASSLSHGFSGNTIYF
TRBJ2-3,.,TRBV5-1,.,TGCGCCAGCAGCTTGGAAAGCACAGATACGCAGTATTTT,CASSLESTDTQYF
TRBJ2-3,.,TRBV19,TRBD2,TGTGCCAGTAGTATTAGCGGGGGGGCAGATACGCAGTATTTT,CASSISGGADTQYF
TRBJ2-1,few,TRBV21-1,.,TGTGCCAGCAGCAAAGTCAAGCGGAGCTCCTACAATGAGCAGTTCTTC,CASSKVKRSSYNEQFF
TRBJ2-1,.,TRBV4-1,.,TGCGCCAGCAGCCAAACCGGGACTCAAGTGGACAATGAGCAGTTCTTC,CASSQTGTQVDNEQFF
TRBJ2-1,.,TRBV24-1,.,TGTGCCACCAGTTCTATAATAACGCAGTTCTTC,CATSSIITQFF
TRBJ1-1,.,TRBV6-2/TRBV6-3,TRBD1,TGTGCCAGCAGTTACGTCAGGGGGAGCGCTTTCTTT,CASSYVRGSAFF
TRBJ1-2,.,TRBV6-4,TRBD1,TGTGCCAGCAGTGCCGGGACAGGGGGCGACTATGGCTACACCTTC,CASSAGTGGDYGYTF
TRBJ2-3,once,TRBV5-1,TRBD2,TGCGCCAGCAGCCCCAGGACTAGCGGGGGCACAGATACGCAGTATTTT,CASSPRTSGGTDTQYF
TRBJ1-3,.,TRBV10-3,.,TGTGCCCCGCAGGGCCGGGAGTCTTCTGGAAACACCATATATTTT,CAPQGRESSGNTIYF
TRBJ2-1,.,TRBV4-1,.,TGCGCCAGCAGCCAAGCTGGTGGGAGGGGGGAGCAGTTCTTC,CASSQAGGRGEQFF
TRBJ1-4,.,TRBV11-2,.,TGTGCCAGCAGCTCGCAGGGTTCTGTTGAAAAACTGTTTTTT,CASSSQGSVEKLFF
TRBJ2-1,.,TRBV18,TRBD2,TGTGCCAGCTCACCCGGGGGACTACCCAATGAGCAGTTCTTC,CASSPGGLPNEQFF
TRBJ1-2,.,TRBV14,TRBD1,TGTGCCAGCAGCCCGACGGACAGGGTTAACTATGGCTACACCTTC,CASSPTDRVNYGYTF
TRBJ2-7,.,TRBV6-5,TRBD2,TGTGCCAGCAGTTCGGATTTAGCGGGACCGATCGAGCAGTACTTC,CASSSDLAGPIEQYF
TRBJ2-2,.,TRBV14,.,TGTGCCAGCAGCCAAGTCGGGGCACACACCGGGGAGCTGTTTTTT,CASSQVGAHTGELFF
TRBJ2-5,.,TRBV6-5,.,TGTGCCGAGGGGGGGAAAGGACAAGAGACCCAGTACTTC,CAEGGKGQETQYF
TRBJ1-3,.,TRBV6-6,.,TGTGCCAGCAGTTACGTGGGGGGGCCAGGTGGAAACACCATATATTTT,CASSYVGGPGGNTIYF
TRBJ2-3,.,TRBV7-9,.,TGTGCCAGCAGCTTAGCGGCGCATAGCACAGATACGCAGTATTTT,CASSLAAHSTDTQYF
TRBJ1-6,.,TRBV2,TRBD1,TGTGCCAGCAGCGCGGACAGGGGTCATCGTGATTCACCCCTCCACTTT,CASSADRGHRDSPLHF
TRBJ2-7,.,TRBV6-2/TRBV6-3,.,TGTGCCAGCAGTCACCCGAGGGACAGGGGTCTAGCGGGGGAGGTCGGCTACGAGCAGTACTTC,CASSHPRDRGLAGEVGYEQYF
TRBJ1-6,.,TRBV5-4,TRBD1,TGTGCCAGCAGCTCCCGTCCGACAGGGGGGGAAACACCCCTCCACTTT,CASSSRPTGGETPLHF
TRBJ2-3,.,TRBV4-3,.,TGCGCCAGCAGCCAAGACAGTCTCGGGACGGCTAGCACAGATACGCAGTATTTT,CASSQDSLGTASTDTQYF
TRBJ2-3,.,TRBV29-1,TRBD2,TGCAGCGCCCCGGGACTAGAAACAGATACGCAGTATTTT,CSAPGLETDTQYF
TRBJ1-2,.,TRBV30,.,TGTGCCTGGAGGGTTGTAGGTGTTCCCTATGGCTACACCTTC,CAWRVVGVPYGYTF
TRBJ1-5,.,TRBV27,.,TGTGCCAGCAGTTTATCCTCCGGAAATCAGCCCCAGCATTTT,CASSLSSGNQPQHF
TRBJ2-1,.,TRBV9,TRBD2,TGTGCCAGCAGCCCTCGAACTAGCGTAAATGAGCAGTTCTTC,CASSPRTSVNEQFF
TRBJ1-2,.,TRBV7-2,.,TGTGCCAGCAGCTTAGGACGGACGTGGCCAGGTGGCTACACCTTC,CASSLGRTWPGGYTF
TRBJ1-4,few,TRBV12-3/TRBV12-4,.,TGTGCCAGCAGTTTAGTTCCGGAAAAACTGTTTTTT,CASSLVPEKLFF
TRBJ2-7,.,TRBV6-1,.,TGTGCCAGCAGTGAAGCTGGACTGCGCTACGAGCAGTACTTC,CASSEAGLRYEQYF
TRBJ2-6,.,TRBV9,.,TGTGCCAGCAGCCCGCGGCCTTCTGGGGCCAACGTCCTGACTTTC,CASSPRPSGANVLTF
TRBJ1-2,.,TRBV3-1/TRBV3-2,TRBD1,TGTGCCAGCAGCCAAGGGGGACAGGGGATTAACTATGGCTACACCTTC,CASSQGGQGINYGYTF
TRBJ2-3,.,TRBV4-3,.,TGCGCCAGCAGCCAAGACGGGCGTAGAGCCGGAGGCGATACGCAGTATTTT,CASSQDGRRAGGDTQYF
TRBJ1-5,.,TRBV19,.,TGTGCCAGTAGTCCAGGATGGAATCAGCCCCAGCATTTT,CASSPGWNQPQHF
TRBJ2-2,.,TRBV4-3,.,TGCGCCAGCAGCCAAGATTATTATCCCGGGGAGCTGTTTTTT,CASSQDYYPGELFF
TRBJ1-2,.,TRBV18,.,TGTGCCAGCTCACCGGACAGAGACCCATATGGCTACACCTTC,CASSPDRDPYGYTF
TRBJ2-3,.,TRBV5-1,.,TGCGCCAGCAGCTCCGGACGGTGGACAGATACGCAGTATTTT,CASSSGRWTDTQYF
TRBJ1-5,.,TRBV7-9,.,TGTGCCAGCAGCCAAAGGGGCGACAATCAGCCCCAGCATTTT,CASSQRGDNQPQHF
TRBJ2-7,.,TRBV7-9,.,TGTGTTAGTCCCGAGCAGTACTTC,CVSPEQYF
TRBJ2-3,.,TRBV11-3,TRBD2,TGTGCCAGCAGCCCGGGGACTAGCGGGGATACAGATACGCAGTATTTT,CASSPGTSGDTDTQYF
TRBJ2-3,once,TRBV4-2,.,TGTGCCAGCAGCCAAGTTGGACCTCTAACAGATACGCAGTATTTT,CASSQVGPLTDTQYF
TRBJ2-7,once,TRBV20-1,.,TGCAGTGCTAGTTCCTTTAGGGGAGTCGAGCAGTACTTC,CSASSFRGVEQYF
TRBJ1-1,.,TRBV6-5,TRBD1,TGTGCCAGCAGTTACCGAGGGGGCGGGAACACTGAAGCTTTCTTT,CASSYRGGGNTEAFF
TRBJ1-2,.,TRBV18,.,TGTGCCAGCTCACCAACCAGGGAGGTCTACACCTTC,CASSPTREVYTF
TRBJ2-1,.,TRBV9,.,TGTGCCAGCAGCCTCTCCCTGTACAATGAGCAGTTCTTC,CASSLSLYNEQFF
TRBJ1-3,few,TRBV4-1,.,TGCGCCAGCAGCCCCAGGGGACCCTCTGGAAACACCATATATTTT,CASSPRGPSGNTIYF
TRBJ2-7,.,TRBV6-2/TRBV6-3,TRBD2,TGTGCCAGCAGTTATGGCGGGGGGGCAGCCTACGAGCAGTACTTC,CASSYGGGAAYEQYF
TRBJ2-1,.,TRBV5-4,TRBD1,TGTGCCAGCAGCACGGGACAGGGGTATGAGCAGTTCTTC,CASSTGQGYEQFF
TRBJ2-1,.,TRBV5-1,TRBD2,TGCGCCAGCAGCTTGGCCCCACTAGCGGGTGGGAATGAGCAGTTCTTC,CASSLAPLAGGNEQFF
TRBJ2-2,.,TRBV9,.,TGTGCCAGCAGCGACCAACCCATCTCGGGAAACACCGGGGAGCTGTTTTTT,CASSDQPISGNTGELFF
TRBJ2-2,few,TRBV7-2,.,TGTGCCAGCAGCTTAGGACAGGAAACCGGGGAGCTGTTTTTT,CASSLGQETGELFF